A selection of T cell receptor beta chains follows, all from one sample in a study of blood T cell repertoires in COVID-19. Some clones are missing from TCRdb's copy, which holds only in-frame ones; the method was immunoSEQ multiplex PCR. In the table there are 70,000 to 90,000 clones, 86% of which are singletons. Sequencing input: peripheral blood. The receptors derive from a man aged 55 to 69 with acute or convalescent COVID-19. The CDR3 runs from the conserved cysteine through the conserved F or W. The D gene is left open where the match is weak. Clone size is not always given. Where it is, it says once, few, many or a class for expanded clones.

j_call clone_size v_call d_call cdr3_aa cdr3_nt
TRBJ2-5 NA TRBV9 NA CASSVDVVVRGGETQYF TGTGCCAGCAGCGTAGATGTAGTGGTAAGGGGGGGAGAGACCCAGTACTTC
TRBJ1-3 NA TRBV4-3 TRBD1 CASSPGQGSAGNTIYF TGCGCCAGCAGCCCAGGACAGGGGAGCGCTGGAAACACCATATATTTT
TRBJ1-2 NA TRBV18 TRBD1 CASSPLGQIIPGGGYTF TGTGCCAGCTCACCACTGGGACAGATTATTCCTGGGGGCGGCTACACCTTC
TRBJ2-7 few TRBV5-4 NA CASSSGRRIDSYEQYF TGTGCCAGCAGCTCCGGCCGGAGGATCGACTCCTACGAGCAGTACTTC
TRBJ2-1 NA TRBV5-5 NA CASSFGPYNEQFF TGTGCCAGCAGCTTTGGGCCCTACAATGAGCAGTTCTTC
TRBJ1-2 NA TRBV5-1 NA CASSLGHYGYTF TGCGCCAGCAGCTTGGGGCACTATGGCTACACCTTC
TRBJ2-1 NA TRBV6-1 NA CASSDRQYNEQFF TGTGCCAGCAGTGACCGACAGTACAATGAGCAGTTCTTC
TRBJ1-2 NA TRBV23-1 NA CASSQSSGRVNYGYTF TGCGCCAGCAGTCAATCGTCTGGCAGGGTGAACTATGGCTACACCTTC
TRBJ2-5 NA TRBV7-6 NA CASSLFLEQETQYF TGTGCCAGCAGCTTATTTCTAGAGCAAGAGACCCAGTACTTC
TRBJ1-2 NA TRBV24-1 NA CATSDGGAGGYTF TGTGCCACCAGTGATGGTGGGGCAGGTGGCTACACCTTC
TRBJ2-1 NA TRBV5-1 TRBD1 CASSSDRGLDEQFF TGCGCCAGCAGCTCGGACAGGGGGCTCGATGAGCAGTTCTTC
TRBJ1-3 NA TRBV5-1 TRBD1 CASSLQRTGRNTIYF TGCGCCAGCAGCTTGCAACGGACAGGTCGGAACACCATATATTTT
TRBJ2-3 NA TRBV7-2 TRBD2 CASSFFGTSGLSTDTQYF TGTGCCAGCAGCTTCTTCGGGACTAGCGGCCTCAGCACAGATACGCAGTATTTT
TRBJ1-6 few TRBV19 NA CASSNLRQRSPLHF TGTGCCAGTAGTAACCTCAGACAGCGTTCACCCCTCCACTTT
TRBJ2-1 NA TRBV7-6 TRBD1 CASSLDPQGPTSYNEQFF TGTGCCAGCAGCTTAGACCCACAGGGGCCGACCTCCTACAATGAGCAGTTCTTC